This T cell receptor beta chain was captured in a study of cytomegalovirus exposure and HLA in healthy donors. As for the study in general: Early on, a data release was issued that held approximately 78 million unique TCRs from HLA-typed donors. The study, taken as a whole, reports: Rare TCR sequences dominated, though some public TCRs recurred in many donors. Researchers reported in a later analysis that a missense DCLRE1C variant was tied to TCR beta V- and J-gene trimming.

PCR employed 60 Vbeta and 13 Jbeta primers. Sequencing used immunoSEQ multiplex PCR; TCRdb keeps in-frame clones, though not all of them. The data contain around 130,000 clones, approximately 82% of them singletons. Comments on this clone: Its antigen is not identified. Distinct nucleotide sequences in the sample also encode this CDR3.

V dropped 6 bases and J dropped 2 bases, with 10 bases sitting between them. The CDR3 has 13 amino acids. Germline assignment: CDR1 SNHLY and CDR2 FYNNEI. The chain uses TRBV2 and TRBJ2-5, with a weak D call TRBD2 (6 bases). This TCR derives from a boy younger than 10 in good health and CMV-seronegative. Sequencing used PBMCs. The CDR3 DNA reads TGTGCCAGCAGGAGGGACTGGCAAGAGACCCAGTACTTC. Translated: CASRRDWQETQYF.